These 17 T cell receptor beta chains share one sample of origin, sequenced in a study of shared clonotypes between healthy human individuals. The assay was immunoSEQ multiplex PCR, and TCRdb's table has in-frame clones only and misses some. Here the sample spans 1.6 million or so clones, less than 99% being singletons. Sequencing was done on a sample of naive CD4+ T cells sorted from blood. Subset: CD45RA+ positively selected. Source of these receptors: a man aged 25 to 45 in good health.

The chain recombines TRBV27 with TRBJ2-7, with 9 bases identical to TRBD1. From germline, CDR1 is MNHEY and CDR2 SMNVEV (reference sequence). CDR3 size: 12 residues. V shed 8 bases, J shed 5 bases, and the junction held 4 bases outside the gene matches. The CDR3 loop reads CASADRGDEQYF. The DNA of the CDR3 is TGTGCCAGCGCTGACAGGGGGGACGAGCAGTACTTC.

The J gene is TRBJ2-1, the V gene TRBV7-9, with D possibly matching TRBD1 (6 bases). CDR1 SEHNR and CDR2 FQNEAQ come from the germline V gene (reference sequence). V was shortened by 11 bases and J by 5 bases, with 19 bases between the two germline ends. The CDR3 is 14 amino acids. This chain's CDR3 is CACHRQNRDNEQFF. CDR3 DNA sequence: TGTGCCTGCCATCGACAGAACAGGGACAATGAGCAGTTCTTC.

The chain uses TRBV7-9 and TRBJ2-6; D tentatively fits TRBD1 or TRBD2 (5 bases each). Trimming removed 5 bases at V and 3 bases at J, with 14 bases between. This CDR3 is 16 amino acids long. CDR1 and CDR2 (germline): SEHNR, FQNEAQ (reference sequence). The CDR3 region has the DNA TGTGCCAGCAGCAGCTCCGGGGCGGTTGGGGCCAACGTCCTGACTTTC. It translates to CASSSSGAVGANVLTF.

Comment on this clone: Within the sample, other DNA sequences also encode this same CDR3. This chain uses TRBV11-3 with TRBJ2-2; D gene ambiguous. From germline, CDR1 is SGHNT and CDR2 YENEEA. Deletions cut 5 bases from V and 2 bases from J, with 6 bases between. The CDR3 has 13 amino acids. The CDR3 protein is CASSPRNTGELFF. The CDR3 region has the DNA TGTGCCAGCAGCCCCCGTAACACCGGGGAGCTGTTTTTT.

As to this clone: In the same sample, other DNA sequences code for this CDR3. The CDR3 loop reads CASSLGQNTEAFF. In nucleotides, the CDR3 is TGTGCCAGCAGCTTAGGCCAGAACACTGAAGCTTTCTTT. The chain employs TRBV7-7 and TRBJ1-1; D uncertain. Trimming cost V 1 base and J 1 base, with 4 bases left between them. The length of the CDR3 is 13 residues. CDR1 SSHAT and CDR2 FNYEAQ come from the germline V gene (reference sequence).

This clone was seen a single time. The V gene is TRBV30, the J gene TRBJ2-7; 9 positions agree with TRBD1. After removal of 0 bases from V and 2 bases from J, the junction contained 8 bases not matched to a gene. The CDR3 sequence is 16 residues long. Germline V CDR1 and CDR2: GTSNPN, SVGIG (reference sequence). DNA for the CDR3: TGTGCCTGGAGTGTATTCTCGGGACAGGGCACCTACGAGCAGTACTTC. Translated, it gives CAWSVFSGQGTYEQYF.

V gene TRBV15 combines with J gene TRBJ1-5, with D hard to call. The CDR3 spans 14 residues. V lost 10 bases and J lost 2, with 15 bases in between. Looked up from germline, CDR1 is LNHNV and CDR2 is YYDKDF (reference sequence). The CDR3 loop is CAISGAGGNQPQHF. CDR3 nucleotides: TGTGCCATCAGTGGAGCCGGGGGCAATCAGCCCCAGCATTTT.

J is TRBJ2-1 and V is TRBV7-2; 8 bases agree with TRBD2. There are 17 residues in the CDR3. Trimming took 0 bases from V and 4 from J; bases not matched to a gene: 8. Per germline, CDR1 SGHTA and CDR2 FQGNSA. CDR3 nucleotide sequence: TGTGCCAGCAGCTTAGCGAGAGCTAGCGGGCCTTACAATGAGCAGTTCTTC. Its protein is CASSLARASGPYNEQFF.

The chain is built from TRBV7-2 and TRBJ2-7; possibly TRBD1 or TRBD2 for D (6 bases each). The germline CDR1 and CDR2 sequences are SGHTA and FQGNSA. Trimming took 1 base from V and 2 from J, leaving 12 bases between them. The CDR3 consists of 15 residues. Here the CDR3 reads CASSLVQGTPYEQYF. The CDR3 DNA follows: TGTGCCAGCAGCTTAGTTCAGGGGACTCCCTACGAGCAGTACTTC.

As DNA, the CDR3 is TGTGCCAGTAGCCCGACTAGCGGGAGGAATTTAAGGCAGTTCTTC. It specifies CASSPTSGRNLRQFF. The J gene is TRBJ2-1, the V gene TRBV19; 13 nucleotides match TRBD2. Germline CDR1 reads LNHDA; CDR2 reads SQIVND (reference sequence). Germline trimming cut 6 bases from V and 12 bases from J; bases unmatched to any gene: 11. This CDR3 region has 15 residues.

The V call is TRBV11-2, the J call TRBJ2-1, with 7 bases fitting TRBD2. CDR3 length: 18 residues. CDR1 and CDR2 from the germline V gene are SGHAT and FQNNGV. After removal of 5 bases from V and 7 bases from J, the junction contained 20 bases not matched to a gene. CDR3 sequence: CASSTIEGTTLTWNEQFF. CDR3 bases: TGTGCCAGCAGCACAATAGAAGGGACTACCCTTACTTGGAATGAGCAGTTCTTC.

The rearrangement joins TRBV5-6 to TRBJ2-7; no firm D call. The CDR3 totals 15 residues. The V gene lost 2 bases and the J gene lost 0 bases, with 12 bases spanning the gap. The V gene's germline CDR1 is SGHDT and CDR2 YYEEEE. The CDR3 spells CASSFRAPSSYEQYF. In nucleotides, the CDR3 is TGTGCCAGCAGCTTTCGAGCGCCAAGCTCCTACGAGCAGTACTTC.

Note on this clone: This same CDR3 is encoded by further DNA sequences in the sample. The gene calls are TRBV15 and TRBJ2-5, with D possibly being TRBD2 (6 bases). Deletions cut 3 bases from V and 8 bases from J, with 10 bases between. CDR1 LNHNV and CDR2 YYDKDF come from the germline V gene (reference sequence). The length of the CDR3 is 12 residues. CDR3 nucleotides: TGTGCCACCAGCAGGGGGGGAGAAACCCAGTACTTC. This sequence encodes CATSRGGETQYF. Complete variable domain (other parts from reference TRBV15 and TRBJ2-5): DAMVIQNPRYQVTQFGKPVTLSCSQTLNHNVMYWYQQKSSQAPKLLFHYYDKDFNNEADTPDNFQSRRPNTSFCFLDIRSPGLGDTAMYLCATSRGGETQYFGPGTRLLVL.

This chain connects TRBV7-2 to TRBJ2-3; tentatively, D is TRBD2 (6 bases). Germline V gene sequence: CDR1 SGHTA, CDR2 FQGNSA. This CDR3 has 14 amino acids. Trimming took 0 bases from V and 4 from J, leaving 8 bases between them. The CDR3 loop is CASSLAGGSDTQYF. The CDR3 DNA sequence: TGTGCCAGCAGCTTAGCGGGAGGCTCAGATACGCAGTATTTT.

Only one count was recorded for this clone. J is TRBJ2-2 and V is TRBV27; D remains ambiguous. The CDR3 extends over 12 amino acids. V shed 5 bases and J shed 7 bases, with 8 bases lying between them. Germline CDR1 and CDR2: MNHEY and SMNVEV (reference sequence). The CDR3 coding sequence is TGTGCCAGCAGTCCTCAGTTCGGGGAGCTGTTTTTT. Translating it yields CASSPQFGELFF.

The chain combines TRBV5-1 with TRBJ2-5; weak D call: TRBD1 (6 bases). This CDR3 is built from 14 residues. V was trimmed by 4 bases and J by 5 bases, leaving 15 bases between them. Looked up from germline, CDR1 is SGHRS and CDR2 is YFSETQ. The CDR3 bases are TGCGCCAGCAGCGGGGGACACCTGGGGGAGACCCAGTACTTC. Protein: CASSGGHLGETQYF. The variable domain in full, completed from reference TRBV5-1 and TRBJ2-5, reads KAGVTQTPRYLIKTRGQQVTLSCSPISGHRSVSWYQQTPGQGLQFLFEYFSETQRNKGNFPGRFSGRQFSNSRSEMNVSTLELGDSALYLCASSGGHLGETQYFGPGTRLLVL.

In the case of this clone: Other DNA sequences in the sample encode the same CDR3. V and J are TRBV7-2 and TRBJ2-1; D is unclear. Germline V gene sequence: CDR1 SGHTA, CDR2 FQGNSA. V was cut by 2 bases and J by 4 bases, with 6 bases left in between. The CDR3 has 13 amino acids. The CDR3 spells CASSLTTYNEQFF. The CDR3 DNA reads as TGTGCCAGCAGCTTAACTACTTACAATGAGCAGTTCTTC.